This TCR beta chain originates from a study of graft-versus-host responses after intestinal transplantation (dated by TCRdb to the early 2020s). Concerning the study at large: Multivisceral, liver-intestinal, or isolated intestinal transplants were received by the recipients. Rather than going through the commercial service, samples from three later patients were sequenced in-house on an Illumina MiSeq and processed with MiXCR. Graft-versus-host and host-versus-graft alloreactive T cell clones were tracked in the graft, circulation and bone marrow after intestinal transplantation using bulk TCR-beta CDR3 sequencing. To identify alloreactive clones, pre-transplant mixed lymphocyte reaction products were sequenced and compared with unstimulated pre-transplant donor and recipient T cells. A peak of at least 4% donor T cells among recipient peripheral blood mononuclear cells was the definition used for donor T cell macrochimerism. Of the roughly 24 intestinal transplant recipients enrolled in the cohort, one of whom was a retransplant, 3 patients without pretransplant specimens were excluded. All recipients received anti-thymocyte globulin induction followed by maintenance tacrolimus and steroids for approximately 3 years.

This clone was detected only once. The antigen it recognizes is unknown. Qualities for individual bases were not recorded, and no much larger clone is one base off. The label giving this sample's time point can be read as: cells obtained before transplantation from donor or recipient. CD3+CD4+ and CD3+CD8+ populations were FACS-sorted from unstimulated pre-transplant donor and recipient cells taken from spleen or lymph nodes. Library construction relied on the immunoSEQ multiplex PCR assay. For most patients, genomic DNA was isolated using the Qiagen DNeasy Blood and Tissue Kit and was shipped frozen to Adaptive Biotechnologies for TCR sequencing. High-throughput TCR-beta CDR3 sequencing of genomic DNA from most patients was performed by Adaptive Biotechnologies. The authors' analysis ran thus. TCR sequencing data for some 19 patients were retrieved from Adaptive's ImmunoSEQ software; three other patients were processed with MiXCR and VDJtools. To correct CD4 versus CD8 sorting errors, sequences present in both subsets at a frequency ratio below 5:1 were removed. CDR3 nucleotide sequences shared between donor and recipient were removed because the origin of such sequences could not be assigned. Alloreactive clones required at least 2-fold expansion over unstimulated cells and minimum CFSE-low frequency of 0.002% (template counts) or 0.001% (read counts). Clones were considered mappable if detected in sequenced pre-transplant spleen, lymph node, or MLR CFSE-low populations of the donor or recipient. Cumulative frequency of alloreactive clones was calculated as a percentage of all sequences weighted by copy number. Held by TCRdb, this immuneACCESS table contains in-frame sequences only and omits some clones. Under half of the omission traces to an unresolved V gene where checked; the cause of the rest is unknown. V, J and clone size are taken as reported in that table, and D and trimming were inferred from the DNA itself. Across this sample there are some 110,000 clones, with 85% to 95% seen only once. The ten most abundant clones make up 0.23% of the sample.

Measured from the cysteine to the phenylalanine, the CDR3 is 15 residues long. Only CDR3 DNA remains: 45 bases, in frame from the first base. V gives up 5 bases and J gives up 6 bases, and the segment between their germline ends measures 18 bases. CDR1 and CDR2 are read off the germline V gene as SGHTA and FQGNSA. Beyond this particular receptor, the publication reports: GvH clones turned up in recipient bone marrow, with some appearing earlier in ileal mucosa or blood, a pattern consistent with an intestinal mucosal origin. Early after transplant, peak levels of circulating GvH clones were associated with declines in HvG clones. In the allografts of patients with donor T cell macrochimerism, GvH to HvG T cell clonal ratios were high. Conclusions were limited by the relatively low number and heterogeneity of intestinal transplant patients.

Sequenced material: unstimulated CD4+ T cells sorted from spleen or lymph node cells, taken before transplant. This receptor chain uses TRBV7-2 and TRBJ2-3; TRBD2 is a possible D gene, resting on 6 matching bases. The receptor comes from a human donor who was the organ donor for an intestinal transplant. CDR3 sequence: CASSPESGWRDTQYF. The nucleotide sequence reads TGTGCCAGCAGCCCAGAAAGCGGGTGGAGGGATACGCAGTATTTT.